This entry describes one TCR beta chain. The record originates from a study of OX40 agonist ivuxolimab in advanced cancers. The wider study: Patients received intravenous ivuxolimab every 2 weeks at 0.01 to 10 mg/kg.

Germline loops: CDR1 SGHDT, CDR2 YYEEEE. The length of the CDR3 is 12 residues. The V end lost 3 bases, the J end lost 10 bases, and 11 bases lay between the germline ends. The assay was immunoSEQ multiplex PCR, and TCRdb's table has in-frame clones only and misses some. In the table there are roughly 90,000 clones, about 83% of which are singletons. The chain uses TRBV5-6 and TRBJ2-1; D possibly uses TRBD1 or TRBD2 (6 bases each). The sequence was collected from an adult with an advanced solid tumor such as melanoma, head and neck, liver or kidney cancer. Sample: CD4+ or CD8+ T cells sorted from blood, taken in a trial of the OX40 agonist ivuxolimab. Here the CDR3 reads CASSYGGTEQFF. In nucleotides, the CDR3 is TGTGCCAGCAGCTATGGCGGGACAGAGCAGTTCTTC.